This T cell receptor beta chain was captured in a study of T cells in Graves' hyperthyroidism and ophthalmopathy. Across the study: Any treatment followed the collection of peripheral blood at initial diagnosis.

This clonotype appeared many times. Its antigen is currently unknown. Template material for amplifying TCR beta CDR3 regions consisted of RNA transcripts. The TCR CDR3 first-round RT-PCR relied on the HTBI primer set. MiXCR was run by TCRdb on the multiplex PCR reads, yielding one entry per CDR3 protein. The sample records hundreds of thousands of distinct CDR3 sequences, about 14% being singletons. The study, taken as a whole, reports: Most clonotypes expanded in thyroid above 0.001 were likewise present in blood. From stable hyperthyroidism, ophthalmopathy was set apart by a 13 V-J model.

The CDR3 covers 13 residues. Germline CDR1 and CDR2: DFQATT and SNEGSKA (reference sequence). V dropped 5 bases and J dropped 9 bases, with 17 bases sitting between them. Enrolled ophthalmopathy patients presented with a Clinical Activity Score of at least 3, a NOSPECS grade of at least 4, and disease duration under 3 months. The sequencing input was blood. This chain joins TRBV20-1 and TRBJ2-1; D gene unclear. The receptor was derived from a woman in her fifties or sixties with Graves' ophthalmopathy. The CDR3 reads CSAPDLGSREQFF. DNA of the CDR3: TGCAGTGCTCCAGACCTGGGCTCGCGTGAGCAGTTCTTC.